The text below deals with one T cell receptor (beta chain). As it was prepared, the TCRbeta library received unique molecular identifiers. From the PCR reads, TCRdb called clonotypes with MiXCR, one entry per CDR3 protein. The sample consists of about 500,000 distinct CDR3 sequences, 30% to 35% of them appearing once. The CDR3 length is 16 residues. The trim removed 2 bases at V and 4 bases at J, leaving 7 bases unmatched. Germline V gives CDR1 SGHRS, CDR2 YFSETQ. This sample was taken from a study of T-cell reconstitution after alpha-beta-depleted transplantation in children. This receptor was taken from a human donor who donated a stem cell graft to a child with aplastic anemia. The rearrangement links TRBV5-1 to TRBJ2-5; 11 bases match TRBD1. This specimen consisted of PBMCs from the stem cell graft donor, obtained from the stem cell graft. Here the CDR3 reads CASSFSGTGGLETQYF. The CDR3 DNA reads TGCGCCAGCAGCTTCTCCGGGACAGGGGGTCTAGAGACCCAGTACTTC.